The 16 T cell receptor beta chains below were found in one sample sequenced in a study of CD8+ T cells in alopecia areata. The treatment: oral pan-JAK inhibitor, 5-10 mg twice daily. Sequencing relied on a cDNA template that was reverse transcribed from extracted RNA. TCRdb's copy holds only in-frame clones and misses some; the assay was immunoSEQ multiplex PCR. The sample lists some 240,000 clones, less than 75% occurring once. The sequences come from CD4+ T cells sorted from blood, collected at week 4, from a patient treated with tofacitinib. These TCRs come from a human donor with alopecia areata.

The chain is built from TRBV30 and TRBJ1-1, with D unresolved. The V gene's germline CDR1 is GTSNPN and CDR2 SVGIG (reference sequence). The V and J ends lost 1 base and 1 base respectively, with 4 bases between them. CDR3 length: 12 amino acids. CDR3 residues: CAWSGWNTEAFF. CDR3 DNA sequence: TGTGCCTGGAGTGGGTGGAACACTGAAGCTTTCTTT.

The chain has TRBV7-2 and TRBJ2-2; D might be TRBD2 (6 bases). The CDR3 is 16 residues long. The V and J ends lost 6 bases and 4 bases respectively, with 18 bases between them. The germline V gene has CDR1 SGHTA and CDR2 FQGNSA. DNA of the CDR3: TGTGCCAGCAGTTCGACCATACCTAGCGCCACCGGGGAGCTGTTTTTT. Protein: CASSSTIPSATGELFF.

V gene TRBV29-1 combines with J gene TRBJ2-5, with D perhaps TRBD1 (5 bases). Trimming took off 7 bases at V and 5 bases at J, with 23 bases between the two ends. Per the germline V gene, CDR1 is SQVTM and CDR2 is ANQGSEA. The CDR3 is 15 residues long. In DNA, the CDR3 is TGCAGCGCCTCTATAGGGTCGACAGTCCGGGAGACCCAGTACTTC. The encoded protein is CSASIGSTVRETQYF.

This clone was counted a few times. The J gene is TRBJ2-7, the V gene TRBV2, with D possibly matching TRBD1 (5 bases). The germline V and J ends were trimmed by 4 bases and 5 bases, with 12 bases remaining between them. The germline CDR1 and CDR2 sequences are SNHLY and FYNNEI. There are 13 residues in the CDR3. As DNA, the CDR3 is TGTGCCAGCAGTGTATTACAGGCAAACGAGCAGTACTTC. Translating it yields CASSVLQANEQYF.

As to this clone: The sample holds other DNA sequences that translate to the same CDR3. This sequence joins TRBV10-3 and TRBJ1-5; 10 bases fit TRBD1. The CDR3 covers 14 residues. With V trimmed by 6 bases and J by 2 bases, 1 base remained unmatched. Germline CDR1 ENHRY, CDR2 SYGVKD. CDR3 sequence reads: CAISGQGGNQPQHF. The CDR3 coding sequence is TGTGCCATCAGCGGACAGGGGGGCAATCAGCCCCAGCATTTT.

This clone was detected a few times. The chain recombines TRBV7-2 with TRBJ2-5; D remains unclear. This CDR3 region has 14 residues. The V end lost 1 base, the J end lost 3 bases, and 9 bases lay between the germline ends. The germline V gene encodes CDR1 SGHTA and CDR2 FQGNSA. The CDR3 here is CASSLGRSKETQYF. The CDR3 bases are TGTGCCAGCAGCTTAGGGCGGAGTAAAGAGACCCAGTACTTC.

The chain carries TRBV2 and TRBJ1-5; D gene ambiguous. Trimming removed 4 bases from V and 0 bases from J, with 7 bases in between. There are 14 residues in the CDR3. Germline CDR1 reads SNHLY; CDR2 reads FYNNEI. CDR3 DNA sequence: TGTGCCAGCAGTGGGGTATATAGCAATCAGCCCCAGCATTTT. This sequence encodes CASSGVYSNQPQHF.

This clone was detected only a few times. CDR3 nucleotides: TGTGCCACCAGCGGAGGGAGTATGTTCCACTGGCAGACCCAGTACTTC. This translates into CATSGGSMFHWQTQYF. The chain carries TRBV15 and TRBJ2-5; D may be TRBD2 (6 bases). CDR3 length: 16 amino acids. The ends were cut back, 5 bases at V and 6 bases at J, with 22 bases in the middle. Germline-derived CDR1 and CDR2 are LNHNV and YYDKDF (reference sequence). Full variable domain (remainder filled in from reference TRBV15 and TRBJ2-5): DAMVIQNPRYQVTQFGKPVTLSCSQTLNHNVMYWYQQKSSQAPKLLFHYYDKDFNNEADTPDNFQSRRPNTSFCFLDIRSPGLGDTAMYLCATSGGSMFHWQTQYFGPGTRLLVL.

The chain joins TRBV5-6 to TRBJ2-7, with D perhaps TRBD1 or TRBD2 (5 bases each). Trimming pared 3 bases from V and 3 bases from J, leaving 13 bases between. This CDR3 has 14 amino acids. CDR1 is SGHDT, CDR2 YYEEEE, per germline. DNA of the CDR3: TGTGCCAGCAGCTCCCCCGGGACGGACTACGAGCAGTACTTC. It specifies CASSSPGTDYEQYF.

The chain is built from TRBV5-1 and TRBJ1-4; no clear D. In germline, CDR1 is SGHRS, CDR2 YFSETQ. The CDR3 sequence is 15 residues long. Trimming stripped 3 bases from V and 0 bases from J, with 9 bases between. CDR3 protein: CASSSSHATNEKLFF. In DNA form, the CDR3 reads TGCGCCAGCAGCTCTTCGCATGCAACTAATGAAAAACTGTTTTTT.

This chain joins TRBV4-3 and TRBJ2-5; 11 bases fit TRBD2. This CDR3 region has 14 residues. CDR1 and CDR2 from the germline V gene are LGHNA and YSLEER. V trimming: 3 bases; J trimming: 5 bases; junction bases outside the gene matches: 2. CDR3 region: CASSHRLAGETQYF. The CDR3 DNA is TGCGCCAGCAGCCACCGACTAGCGGGGGAGACCCAGTACTTC.

The chain joins TRBV29-1 to TRBJ1-1, with 7 bases lining up with TRBD1. With V trimmed by 0 bases and J by 3 bases, 10 bases remained unmatched. CDR1 SQVTM and CDR2 ANQGSEA come from the germline V gene. This CDR3 comprises 16 residues. The CDR3 DNA reads as TGCAGCGTTGAAGAAAGACAGGGTCGGGGATACACTGAAGCTTTCTTT. It encodes CSVEERQGRGYTEAFF.

This clone was seen a handful of times. V usage is TRBV10-3 and J usage is TRBJ1-6; D gene uncertain. The CDR3 totals 14 residues. Germline V lookup: CDR1 ENHRY, CDR2 SYGVKD. V was clipped by 1 base and J by 7 bases, with 8 bases between them. The CDR3: CAISELGRNSPLHF. As DNA, the CDR3 is TGTGCCATCAGTGAGTTAGGGCGAAATTCACCCCTCCACTTT.

This clone was seen more than once but under ten times. The V call is TRBV5-1, the J call TRBJ2-3; D remains ambiguous. CDR3 length equals 13 residues. Looked up from germline, CDR1 is SGHRS and CDR2 is YFSETQ. V lost 0 bases and J 7 bases, leaving 9 bases between the germline ends. The CDR3 is CASSLGKGNTQYF. The CDR3 nucleotides are TGCGCCAGCAGCTTGGGCAAAGGAAATACGCAGTATTTT.

CDR3 DNA: TGCAGCGCCGAGGGAAACGGGGGCCGCGAAGCTTTCTTT. Translation gives CSAEGNGGREAFF. The rearrangement links TRBV29-1 to TRBJ1-1, with D possibly TRBD1 on 6 matching bases. Germline V lookup: CDR1 SQVTM, CDR2 ANQGSEA. The CDR3 loop spans 13 amino acids. V was cut by 7 bases and J by 8 bases, with 20 bases left in between.

The J gene is TRBJ2-5, the V gene TRBV29-1; D not certain. TRBJ2-7 explains the end of the DNA better; the J call may be wrong. CDR3 length: 12 amino acids. Germline CDR1 reads SQVTM; CDR2 reads ANQGSEA. CDR3 DNA sequence: TGCAGCGTGGCCCCGTACGATTACGAGCAGTACTTC. Its protein is CSVAPYDYEQYF.